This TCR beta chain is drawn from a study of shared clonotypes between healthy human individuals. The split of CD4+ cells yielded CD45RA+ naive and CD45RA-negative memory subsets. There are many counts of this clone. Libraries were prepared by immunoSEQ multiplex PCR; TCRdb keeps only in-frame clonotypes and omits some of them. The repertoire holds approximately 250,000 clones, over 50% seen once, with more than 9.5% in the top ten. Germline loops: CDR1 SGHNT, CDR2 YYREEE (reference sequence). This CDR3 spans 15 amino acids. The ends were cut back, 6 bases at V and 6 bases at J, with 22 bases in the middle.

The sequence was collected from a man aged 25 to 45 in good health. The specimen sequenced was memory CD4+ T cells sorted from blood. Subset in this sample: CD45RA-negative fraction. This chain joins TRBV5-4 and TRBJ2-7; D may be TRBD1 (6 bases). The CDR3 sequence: CASNSRDTRDREQYF. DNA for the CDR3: TGTGCCAGCAACAGCCGGGACACCCGGGACCGCGAGCAGTACTTC.